This TCR beta chain was obtained from a study of T-cell memory formation after mild COVID-19. Study-wide results and caveats: Clones shrinking from day 15 to 85 showed even CD4/CD8 mixes; later expanders tilted CD4+. Memory sampled before infection contained some responding clones, suggesting cross-reactive memory joined.

From germline, CDR1 is SQVTM and CDR2 ANQGSEA. Trimming removed 6 bases at V and 2 bases at J, with 11 bases between. The CDR3 totals 12 residues. As concerns this clonotype: What it binds is unknown.

TCRdb reprocessed the 5' RACE reads with MiXCR, giving one entry per CDR3 protein. Of roughly 600,000 distinct CDR3 sequences listed, more than 15% are singletons. The clonotype comes from an adult woman who had mild COVID-19 (a few samples of this study predate the infection). Cell type and time point are not known. The source material was PBMCs or a T cell subset sorted from them (not recorded which). The genes are TRBV29-1 and TRBJ2-7; D unclear. The DNA of the CDR3 is TGCAGCGTCATAGGCAGTACCTACGAGCAGTACTTC. Translated, it gives CSVIGSTYEQYF.